Listed below are T cell receptor beta chains from one sample, sequenced in a study of shared clonotypes between healthy human individuals. Clones were sequenced by immunoSEQ multiplex PCR, and TCRdb holds only the in-frame ones, with some missing. Of roughly 2 million clones listed, approximately 95% are singletons. The sequenced sample consisted of naive CD8+ T cells sorted from blood. The receptors come from a man younger than 35 in good health. CDR3s include the opening cysteine and the closing phenylalanine or tryptophan. The order of the fields is clone size, J gene, V gene, D gene, CDR3 protein, CDR3 DNA. The D gene is left open where the match is weak. The size of a clone is reported for some rows only, either as once, few or many, or as a class for expanded clones.

>.|TRBJ2-1|TRBV9|.
CASSGLAYNEQFF
TGTGCCAGCAGCGGCCTGGCCTACAATGAGCAGTTCTTC
>few|TRBJ1-2|TRBV29-1|.
CSVEFVGQSLNYGYTF
TGCAGCGTTGAATTCGTTGGACAGAGTTTAAACTATGGCTACACCTTC
>.|TRBJ1-1|TRBV5-1|.
CASSLGKWNTEAFF
TGCGCCAGCAGCTTGGGAAAGTGGAACACTGAAGCTTTCTTT
>.|TRBJ2-1|TRBV29-1|.
CSVRDDNYNEQFF
TGCAGCGTTCGGGACGACAACTACAATGAGCAGTTCTTC
>once|TRBJ2-7|TRBV25-1|.
CASNIGMGYEQYF
TGTGCCAGCAACATCGGTATGGGATACGAGCAGTACTTC
>.|TRBJ2-3|TRBV10-2|.
CASTLVVADTQYF
TGCGCCAGCACCCTCGTCGTAGCAGATACGCAGTATTTT
>.|TRBJ1-2|TRBV6-1|.
CASSEYGGYGYTF
TGTGCCAGCAGTGAATACGGTGGCTATGGCTACACCTTC
>.|TRBJ1-2|TRBV13|TRBD1
CASSSTPGQGGINYGYTF
TGTGCCAGCAGCTCGACTCCGGGACAGGGGGGTATAAACTATGGCTACACCTTC
>.|TRBJ2-3|TRBV19|.
CASTYFAGADTQYF
TGTGCCAGTACCTATTTTGCTGGGGCAGATACGCAGTATTTT
>.|TRBJ1-1|TRBV7-2|.
CASSTHVAPMNTEAFF
TGTGCCAGCAGTACCCATGTTGCCCCCATGAACACTGAAGCTTTCTTT
>.|TRBJ2-1|TRBV27|TRBD1
CASSSGRGIGNEQFF
TGTGCCAGCAGTTCCGGCAGGGGGATTGGGAATGAGCAGTTCTTC
>.|TRBJ2-1|TRBV7-9|.
CASSGLYNEQFF
TGTGCCAGCAGCGGGCTATACAATGAGCAGTTCTTC
>.|TRBJ1-2|TRBV14|TRBD1
CASSLSGQTSGGYTF
TGTGCCAGCAGCCTATCGGGACAGACCTCTGGTGGCTACACCTTC
>.|TRBJ1-6|TRBV6-5|.
CASSYSREGSPLHF
TGTGCCAGCAGTTACTCGAGGGAGGGTTCACCCCTCCACTTT
>.|TRBJ2-7|TRBV4-1|.
CASSQVTSSNYEQYF
TGCGCCAGCAGCCAGGTTACTAGCAGCAACTACGAGCAGTACTTC
>once|TRBJ2-1|TRBV7-3|TRBD1
CASSFRTGNTEQFF
TGTGCCAGCAGCTTCCGGACAGGGAATACTGAGCAGTTCTTC
>.|TRBJ2-1|TRBV5-4|TRBD2
CASSLEELAGGYGEQFF
TGTGCCAGCAGCTTGGAAGAGCTAGCGGGAGGGTATGGTGAGCAGTTCTTC
>.|TRBJ1-2|TRBV7-9|TRBD1
CASSLPEAGGDGYTF
TGTGCCAGCAGCTTACCCGAGGCAGGGGGCGATGGCTACACCTTC
>once|TRBJ2-7|TRBV11-3|.
CASSLRGSEQYF
TGTGCCAGCAGCTTGAGGGGAAGCGAGCAGTACTTC
>.|TRBJ2-3|TRBV30|.
CAWSTPSEGDTQYF
TGTGCCTGGAGTACTCCAAGCGAGGGAGATACGCAGTATTTT
>.|TRBJ1-1|TRBV1|.
CTSSQGVVNTEAFF
TGCACCAGCAGCCAAGGGGTAGTGAACACTGAAGCTTTCTTT
>.|TRBJ2-1|TRBV7-6|.
CASSSHYNEQFF
TGTGCCAGCAGCTCTCACTACAATGAGCAGTTCTTC
>.|TRBJ2-7|TRBV7-9|.
CASSFEGNYEQYF
TGTGCCAGCAGCTTCGAGGGAAACTACGAGCAGTACTTC
>.|TRBJ2-7|TRBV6-1|TRBD1
CASSELGTAAYEQYF
TGTGCCAGCAGTGAGTTAGGGACAGCTGCCTACGAGCAGTACTTC
>.|TRBJ2-1|TRBV7-3|TRBD2
CASSLNPRGGYNEQFF
TGTGCCAGCAGCTTAAACCCGCGCGGGGGGTACAATGAGCAGTTCTTC
>once|TRBJ1-2|TRBV6-1|.
CASSEASTGRRYTF
TGTGCCAGCAGTGAAGCGTCCACAGGCCGACGGTACACCTTC
>.|TRBJ2-1|TRBV30|TRBD1
CAWMMGTGRNEQFF
TGTGCCTGGATGATGGGGACAGGTCGGAATGAGCAGTTCTTC
>.|TRBJ1-1|TRBV12-5|.
CASGLIRGANTEAFF
TGTGCTAGTGGTTTAATACGCGGCGCCAACACTGAAGCTTTCTTT
>.|TRBJ2-1|TRBV29-1|TRBD1
CSVRDSYEQFF
TGCAGCGTTAGGGACAGTTATGAGCAGTTCTTC
>.|TRBJ2-7|TRBV2|TRBD1
CATRAGPRGIEQYF
TGTGCCACCAGAGCTGGACCCAGGGGGATTGAGCAGTACTTC
>.|TRBJ2-2|TRBV29-1|TRBD1
CSVGGGQGANTGELFF
TGCAGCGTTGGTGGGGGACAGGGCGCGAACACCGGGGAGCTGTTTTTT
>.|TRBJ2-7|TRBV9|TRBD1
CASSVEGQGVYEQYF
TGTGCCAGCAGCGTAGAGGGACAGGGAGTCTACGAGCAGTACTTC
>.|TRBJ1-6|TRBV28|TRBD1
CASSWDSNSPLHF
TGTGCCAGCAGTTGGGACAGCAATTCACCCCTCCACTTT
>.|TRBJ2-7|TRBV2|TRBD2
CASRATSGRGIYEQYF
TGTGCCAGCAGGGCCACTAGCGGGAGGGGTATATACGAGCAGTACTTC
>.|TRBJ1-1|TRBV19|.
CASRAGNTEAFF
TGTGCCAGTAGGGCGGGGAACACTGAAGCTTTCTTT
>.|TRBJ1-2|TRBV29-1|TRBD1
CSVEAGATGFGYGYTF
TGCAGCGTTGAAGCAGGGGCGACAGGGTTTGGCTATGGCTACACCTTC
>.|TRBJ2-1|TRBV7-9|.
CASSLGAGSINEQFF
TGTGCCAGCAGCTTAGGCGCGGGATCGATCAATGAGCAGTTCTTC
>.|TRBJ2-7|TRBV28|.
CASSWTDYEQYF
TGTGCCAGCAGTTGGACAGATTACGAGCAGTACTTC
>few|TRBJ1-2|TRBV5-1|.
CASSLAAGYTLGNYGYTF
TGCGCCAGCAGCTTGGCAGCAGGCTATACTCTGGGGAACTATGGCTACACCTTC
>.|TRBJ2-7|TRBV7-8|TRBD2
CASSLEAGGTYEQYF
TGTGCCAGCAGCTTAGAAGCGGGAGGGACCTACGAGCAGTACTTC
>.|TRBJ1-2|TRBV27|.
CASSLLPLGRGGYTF
TGTGCCAGCAGTTTATTACCCTTGGGCCGAGGCGGCTACACCTTC
>.|TRBJ2-7|TRBV2|TRBD1
CASGRQGIVHEQYF
TGTGCCAGCGGCAGACAGGGTATAGTGCACGAGCAGTACTTC
>.|TRBJ2-7|TRBV10-3|.
CAISESEEQYF
TGTGCCATCAGTGAGTCGGAAGAGCAGTACTTC
>.|TRBJ1-5|TRBV7-8|.
CASSLQAVYGNQPQHF
TGTGCCAGCAGCCTACAGGCGGTTTATGGCAATCAGCCCCAGCATTTT
>.|TRBJ1-1|TRBV12-5|TRBD1
CASGFSGTGPWNTEAFF
TGTGCTAGTGGTTTCTCCGGGACAGGGCCCTGGAACACTGAAGCTTTCTTT
>.|TRBJ2-1|TRBV27|.
CASSLLLSYNEQFF
TGTGCCAGCAGTTTACTCCTATCCTACAATGAGCAGTTCTTC
>.|TRBJ2-2|TRBV4-1|.
CASSKTGELFF
TGCGCCAGCAGCAAGACCGGGGAGCTGTTTTTT